These T cell receptor beta chains were read from a single sample in a study of T cells in Graves' hyperthyroidism and ophthalmopathy. Via MiXCR, TCRdb re-called the multiplex PCR reads, giving one row per CDR3 protein. The top ten hold roughly 35% of the sample, which has around 340,000 distinct CDR3 sequences, 17% seen once. Sequencing used blood. The receptors were gathered from a woman aged 25 to 39 with Graves' hyperthyroidism that later progressed to Graves' ophthalmopathy. Both conserved end residues are part of each CDR3.

v_call | cdr3_length | cdr3_aa
TRBV20-1 | 13 | CSASPPGVGEQYF
TRBV6-1 | 14 | CASSASGGSYEQYF
TRBV28 | 17 | CASSLLVGGPSPYEQYF
TRBV30 | 13 | CAWTSQLNEKLFF
TRBV7-2 | 15 | CASSLDVGVNYGYTF
TRBV2 | 13 | CASTPGEYQPQHF
TRBV27 | 14 | CASSIQDLYNEQFF
TRBV6-1 | 13 | CASILAVGYEQYF
TRBV6-1 | 14 | CASSPNRGQQPQHF
TRBV4-1 | 15 | CASSQVGGLDGTQYF
TRBV11-1 | 18 | CASSFFTLRGIDYNEQFF
TRBV30 | 12 | CAWEGQYNEQFF
TRBV20-1 | 16 | CSAPSQTGLENTEAFF
TRBV10-3 | 15 | CAISEGTGGPETQYF
TRBV24-1 | 12 | CATSDSGYIMYF
TRBV12-3/TRBV12-4 | 17 | CASSGPPSLSSYNEQYF
TRBV5-4 | 15 | CASSLASTPGTEAFF
TRBV12-3/TRBV12-4 | 15 | CASSSSGAHNYGYTF
TRBV6-2/TRBV6-3 | 15 | CASRPIPGIGLLQYF
TRBV11-3 | 17 | CASSLGLAGVAYNEQFF
TRBV6-1 | 20 | CARLPSSGTGGRVTNEKLFF
TRBV19 | 13 | CASSGTGFSPLHF
TRBV15 | 17 | CATSRVNADRAENGYTF
TRBV27 | 13 | CASSLSWSQPQHF
TRBV28 | 13 | CASSLNSGYGYTF
TRBV12-3/TRBV12-4 | 12 | CASSFGGVEAFF
TRBV20-1 | 15 | CSARDIAGGDNEQFF
TRBV7-8 | 16 | CASSSGTGTNTDTQYF
TRBV3-1 | 15 | CASRQDRGSTGELFF
TRBV15 | 15 | CATSGDRALWGGYTF
TRBV12-3/TRBV12-4 | 13 | CASTRTVNTEAFF
TRBV10-3 | 15 | CAISESRGSNTEAFF
TRBV5-5 | 14 | CASSLGSLVYEQYF
TRBV7-9 | 15 | CASSLSGGHNSPLHF
TRBV19 | 15 | CASSTGLERGSPLHF
TRBV28 | 15 | CASSKAVSGTGELFF
TRBV20-1 | 15 | CSAASSGGLNYGYTF
TRBV18 | 16 | CASSPPNWYSQDTQYF
TRBV7-8 | 13 | CASSPHAVNVLTF
TRBV4-1 | 14 | CASSRWENSYEQYF